The 25 T cell receptor beta chains below come from one sample, sequenced in a study of blood T cell repertoires in COVID-19. Assay used: immunoSEQ multiplex PCR; TCRdb lists only in-frame clones, some missing. This sample has over 120,000 clones, with 81% found just once. Sample: peripheral blood. The receptors here all came from a human donor in a cohort sampled during active COVID-19.

This chain connects TRBV7-2 to TRBJ2-7; 8 bases are a match to TRBD2. The germline V gene has CDR1 SGHTA and CDR2 FQGNSA. The CDR3 extends over 14 amino acids. Trimming at V came to 0 bases and at J to 7 bases, leaving 5 bases not matched to a gene. The chain's CDR3 is CASSLASGALEQYF. CDR3 sequence (DNA): TGTGCCAGCAGCTTAGCTAGCGGGGCCTTAGAGCAGTACTTC.

The chain couples TRBV28 to TRBJ1-5, with D hard to call. Per the germline V gene, CDR1 is MDHEN and CDR2 is SYDVKM. V lost 5 bases and J lost 4, with 9 bases in between. The CDR3 covers 13 residues. This CDR3 is CASSTSRNQPQHF. The CDR3 DNA follows: TGTGCCAGCAGTACGTCCCGGAATCAGCCCCAGCATTTT.

The genes are TRBV18 and TRBJ2-5; D remains unclear. With 0 bases removed from V and 2 bases from J, the gap between germline ends came to 10 bases. Germline V gives CDR1 KGHSH, CDR2 LQKENI. The CDR3 contains 15 residues. The CDR3 sequence: CASSPPQTGQETQYF. The CDR3 nucleotides are TGTGCCAGCTCACCACCGCAGACCGGGCAAGAGACCCAGTACTTC.

V usage is TRBV4-3 and J usage is TRBJ2-6; weak D call: TRBD1 (5 bases). The V gene lost 2 bases and the J gene lost 2 bases, with 10 bases spanning the gap. Germline loops: CDR1 LGHNA, CDR2 YSLEER. The CDR3 extends over 16 amino acids. Here the CDR3 reads CASSQWGQTGANVLTF. As DNA, the CDR3 is TGCGCCAGCAGCCAATGGGGCCAGACTGGGGCCAACGTCCTGACTTTC.

The rearrangement uses TRBV4-3 and TRBJ2-1, with 9 bases identical to TRBD2. V gave up 1 base and J gave up 4 bases; unmatched junction bases: 11. The CDR3 is made up of 18 amino acids. Germline V gives CDR1 LGHNA, CDR2 YSLEER. CDR3 in DNA: TGCGCCAGCAGCCAAGCCCTAGCGGGACACGCGAGGTACAATGAGCAGTTCTTC. This sequence encodes CASSQALAGHARYNEQFF.

V and J are TRBV7-2 and TRBJ2-3; TRBD2 agrees at 10 bases. The germline V gene encodes CDR1 SGHTA and CDR2 FQGNSA. CDR3 length equals 19 residues. V lost 5 bases and J lost 4; bases outside the gene matches: 18. The CDR3 protein is CASSPMGGLAGVSADTQYF. The CDR3, as DNA: TGTGCCAGCAGCCCCATGGGAGGGCTAGCGGGAGTGTCGGCAGATACGCAGTATTTT.

V is TRBV18 and J is TRBJ1-4, with TRBD1 identical over 9 bases. CDR1 is KGHSH and CDR2 is LQKENI in the germline V gene. The trim removed 3 bases at V and 7 bases at J, leaving 6 bases unmatched. The CDR3 loop spans 15 amino acids. This CDR3 reads CASSPVQGAGEKLFF. In DNA, the CDR3 is TGTGCCAGCTCACCGGTACAGGGGGCAGGTGAAAAACTGTTTTTT.

The chain employs TRBV6-5 and TRBJ1-3; D unresolved. Germline lookup yields CDR1 MNHEY and CDR2 SVGAGI. The V gene lost 5 bases and the J gene lost 0 bases, with 11 bases spanning the gap. There are 15 residues in the CDR3. The CDR3 DNA follows: TGTGCCAGCAGTACCGGGAGGTCCTCTGGAAACACCATATATTTT. Translated: CASSTGRSSGNTIYF.

The chain uses TRBV27 and TRBJ2-7, with TRBD2 identical over 12 bases. Per germline, CDR1 MNHEY and CDR2 SMNVEV (reference sequence). Trimming cost V 5 bases and J 5 bases; bases outside gene matches: 10. CDR3 length equals 16 residues. The CDR3 sequence is CASSPHQTSGSHEQYF. The DNA of the CDR3 is TGTGCCAGCAGTCCCCACCAGACTAGCGGGAGCCACGAGCAGTACTTC.

V gene TRBV6-2 or TRBV6-3 combines with J gene TRBJ2-7; 7 bases match TRBD2. J was trimmed by 1 base and V by 6 bases; bases with no gene match: 9. There are 15 residues in the CDR3. In germline, CDR1 is MNHEY, CDR2 SVGEGT. CDR3 sequence reads: CASSDLAASSYEQYF. For the CDR3, the DNA is TGTGCCAGCAGCGATCTAGCGGCCAGTTCCTACGAGCAGTACTTC.

This clone has a single count. The V gene is TRBV19, the J gene TRBJ2-7; 10 bases line up with TRBD2. J was trimmed by 1 base and V by 0 bases; bases with no gene match: 3. The CDR3 totals 16 residues. Germline loops: CDR1 LNHDA, CDR2 SQIVND (reference sequence). This CDR3 is CASSIEKAGGSYEQYF. The CDR3, as DNA: TGTGCCAGTAGTATAGAGAAAGCGGGAGGGTCCTACGAGCAGTACTTC.

This clone was seen just once. This chain connects TRBV10-2 to TRBJ2-7, with TRBD1 matching over 9 bases. V gave up 6 bases and J gave up 5 bases; unmatched junction bases: 11. Germline V gene lookup returns CDR1 WSHSY and CDR2 SAAADI. This CDR3 spans 15 amino acids. The CDR3 DNA reads as TGCGCCAGCAGGGGGGACAGGGCCCTTATCCACGAGCAGTACTTC. Its protein product is CASRGDRALIHEQYF.

The V call is TRBV24-1, the J call TRBJ2-2; D is undetermined. Germline V lookup: CDR1 KGHDR, CDR2 SFDVKD. The CDR3 is 12 residues long. Deletions cut 6 bases from V and 6 bases from J, with 7 bases between. CDR3 DNA: TGTGCCACCAGTTTCTCGGCCGGGGAGCTGTTTTTT. Amino acids: CATSFSAGELFF.

This chain joins TRBV12-3 or TRBV12-4 and TRBJ2-7; weak D call: TRBD2 (6 bases). Trimming stripped 2 bases from V and 3 bases from J, with 8 bases between. There are 13 residues in the CDR3. The CDR3 DNA follows: TGTGCCAGCAGTTTAAGCGGGCACTACGAGCAGTACTTC. This translates into CASSLSGHYEQYF.

The chain carries TRBV6-5 and TRBJ2-1; 11 bases map to TRBD2. Per germline, CDR1 MNHEY and CDR2 SVGAGI. V was clipped by 5 bases and J by 9 bases; unmatched bases: 9. CDR3 size: 15 residues. DNA of the CDR3: TGTGCCAGCAGTCCTACTAGCGGGAGTGGAGGTGAGCAGTTCTTC. It translates to CASSPTSGSGGEQFF.

This clone was detected only a few times. This sequence joins TRBV19 and TRBJ1-3, with D maybe TRBD1 (6 bases). Germline V CDR1 and CDR2: LNHDA, SQIVND (reference sequence). CDR3 length: 16 residues. V lost 3 bases and J 0 bases, leaving 12 bases between the germline ends. In nucleotides, the CDR3 is TGTGCCAGTAGTATCGGGACATCTTACTCTGGAAACACCATATATTTT. Translated, it gives CASSIGTSYSGNTIYF.

V and J are TRBV29-1 and TRBJ1-4; 10 positions agree with TRBD1. Germline-derived CDR1 and CDR2 are SQVTM and ANQGSEA. Unmatched junction bases numbered 0, after V lost 6 bases and J lost 5 bases. CDR3 length: 12 residues. CDR3: CSVDRGNEKLFF. The DNA of the CDR3 is TGCAGCGTGGACAGGGGGAATGAAAAACTGTTTTTT.

This clone was detected only a few times. J is TRBJ2-7 and V is TRBV7-9, with D perhaps matching TRBD2 (6 bases). V was cut by 5 bases and J by 6 bases, with 8 bases left in between. Germline V lookup: CDR1 SEHNR, CDR2 FQNEAQ (reference sequence). The CDR3 loop spans 11 amino acids. CDR3 DNA: TGTGCCAGCAGCCCCGGGGGCGAGCAGTACTTC. Its translation is CASSPGGEQYF.

The chain employs TRBV15 and TRBJ2-7; D is possibly TRBD1 (6 bases). The CDR3 runs 16 residues. The V gene's germline CDR1 is LNHNV and CDR2 YYDKDF (reference sequence). Trimming removed 0 bases from V and 2 bases from J, with 14 bases in between. The CDR3, as DNA: TGTGCCACCAGCAGAGATCGTGGGGGCTTAACCTACGAGCAGTACTTC. It is translated as CATSRDRGGLTYEQYF.

The table lists this clone with a few counts. The chain joins TRBV27 to TRBJ1-1; D not certain. This CDR3 has 13 amino acids. Germline V lookup: CDR1 MNHEY, CDR2 SMNVEV (reference sequence). Trimming cost V 2 bases and J 3 bases, with 7 bases left between them. The CDR3 spells CASSLNPDTEAFF. The CDR3 DNA reads TGTGCCAGCAGTTTAAACCCGGACACTGAAGCTTTCTTT.

The rearrangement joins TRBV28 to TRBJ1-1; no definite D call. The CDR3 runs 14 residues. The V gene lost 2 bases and the J gene lost 2 bases, with 9 bases spanning the gap. CDR1 and CDR2 from the germline V gene are MDHEN and SYDVKM. CDR3 nucleotide sequence: TGTGCCAGCAGTTTACTCCCCGTAAACACTGAAGCTTTCTTT. Translation: CASSLLPVNTEAFF.

The rearrangement links TRBV7-9 to TRBJ2-1; 9 positions agree with TRBD1. Germline V gene data show CDR1 as SEHNR and CDR2 as FQNEAQ (reference sequence). CDR3 size: 17 residues. V lost 5 bases and J lost 1; bases outside the gene matches: 9. The CDR3 region is CASSHIPGQGSYNEQFF. CDR3 nucleotide sequence: TGTGCCAGCAGCCACATTCCGGGACAGGGATCCTACAATGAGCAGTTCTTC.

In DNA form, the CDR3 reads TGTGCCAGCAGCCCCCTTTATCGTAGCGGGAGTCTCGAGCAGTACTTC. Translation gives CASSPLYRSGSLEQYF. V gene TRBV7-2 combines with J gene TRBJ2-7; 9 bases map to TRBD2. The CDR3 length is 16 residues. Trimming cost V 5 bases and J 6 bases; bases outside gene matches: 14. CDR1 and CDR2 (germline): SGHTA, FQGNSA.

The chain employs TRBV20-1 and TRBJ1-1; 9 nucleotides agree with TRBD1. V shed 3 bases, J shed 4 bases, and the junction held 6 bases outside the gene matches. CDR1 DFQATT and CDR2 SNEGSKA come from the germline V gene (reference sequence). CDR3 size: 14 residues. The CDR3 here is CSASLQGASTEAFF. DNA for the CDR3: TGCAGTGCTAGTCTACAGGGGGCGAGCACTGAAGCTTTCTTT.

This sequence joins TRBV7-3 and TRBJ2-2; 8 nucleotides agree with TRBD2. CDR3 size: 17 residues. Losses at the gene ends were 4 bases for V and 5 bases for J; bases not matched to a gene: 12. The germline V gene encodes CDR1 SGHTA and CDR2 FQGTGA. CDR3 in amino acids: CASSSQAGAPVTGELFF. CDR3 nucleotides: TGTGCCAGCAGCTCGCAAGCGGGAGCTCCCGTGACCGGGGAGCTGTTTTTT.